This T cell receptor beta chain was identified in a study of T-cell memory formation after mild COVID-19. About the research overall: Largely donor-specific TCR clusters were found. Broader study findings: Pre-infection memory already had some responding clones, implying cross-reactive memory joined. Whereas later expanders leaned CD4+, clones contracting day 15 to 85 showed a balanced CD4/CD8 makeup.

Germline V gene sequence: CDR1 SGHVS, CDR2 FQNEAQ. The CDR3 sequence is 19 residues long. Trimming removed 2 bases from V and 8 bases from J; junction bases left unmatched: 17. Constant-segment primers were used for 5'RACE, and the resulting TCR alpha and TCR beta cDNA libraries carried sample barcodes and UMIs. One entry per CDR3 protein results from TCRdb running MiXCR on the 5' RACE reads. The table lists fewer than 600,000 distinct CDR3 sequences, roughly a fifth of them singletons. Turning to this clonotype: Its antigen is unknown.

The TCR was taken from an adult woman who had mild COVID-19 (a few samples of this study predate the infection). Cell type and time point are not known. The sample consisted of PBMCs or a T cell subset sorted from them (not recorded which). The chain carries TRBV7-8 and TRBJ2-3; 12 bases are shared with TRBD2. The CDR3 sequence: CASSLRASGGVVSSSTQYF. The CDR3 DNA reads as TGTGCCAGCAGCTTAAGGGCTAGCGGGGGGGTAGTCTCTTCTTCTACGCAGTATTTT.